This TCR beta chain comes out of a study of human T cells and chemical hapten exposure. Study details: Mainly, slight library volume differences in the pool made TCR yields vary.

This clonotype was counted only a few times. What it binds is unknown. V was cut by 6 bases and J by 6 bases, with 14 bases left in between. The germline CDR1 and CDR2 sequences are DFQATT and SNEGSKA (reference sequence). This CDR3 comprises 12 residues. Time point indicated: patch test 1, 2 weeks after DPC sensitization. Described treatment: therapeutic diphenylcyclopropenone sensitization with weekly scalp DPC. Alopecia patients between 18 and 70 years old and suitable for DPC were used as donors. Authors' methods: Counts of TCRs in each sample centred on a median of approximately 96,000 and extended from about 20,000 to 690,000. From the RACE reads, TCRdb called clonotypes with MiXCR, one entry per CDR3 protein. The V and J calls and clone size come from TCRdb's table, not from the authors' own analysis. This repertoire shows some 380,000 distinct CDR3 sequences, roughly 5% found once; its top ten account for about 2.2%.

The study's findings and limits: DPC sensitization produced no change in TCRs with frequency above 1 in 1000.

The chain is built from TRBV20-1 and TRBJ1-1, with a possible D match to TRBD1 (5 bases). The TCR sequence derives from a woman in her forties or fifties with alopecia areata. Some clones in this sample may be carry-over from other donors' samples. Sample: whole blood, taken in connection with sensitization to the hapten diphenylcyclopropenone (DPC). The CDR3 DNA sequence: TGCAGTGCCACAGGCCGTAACGCTGAAGCTTTCTTT. Encoded protein: CSATGRNAEAFF.